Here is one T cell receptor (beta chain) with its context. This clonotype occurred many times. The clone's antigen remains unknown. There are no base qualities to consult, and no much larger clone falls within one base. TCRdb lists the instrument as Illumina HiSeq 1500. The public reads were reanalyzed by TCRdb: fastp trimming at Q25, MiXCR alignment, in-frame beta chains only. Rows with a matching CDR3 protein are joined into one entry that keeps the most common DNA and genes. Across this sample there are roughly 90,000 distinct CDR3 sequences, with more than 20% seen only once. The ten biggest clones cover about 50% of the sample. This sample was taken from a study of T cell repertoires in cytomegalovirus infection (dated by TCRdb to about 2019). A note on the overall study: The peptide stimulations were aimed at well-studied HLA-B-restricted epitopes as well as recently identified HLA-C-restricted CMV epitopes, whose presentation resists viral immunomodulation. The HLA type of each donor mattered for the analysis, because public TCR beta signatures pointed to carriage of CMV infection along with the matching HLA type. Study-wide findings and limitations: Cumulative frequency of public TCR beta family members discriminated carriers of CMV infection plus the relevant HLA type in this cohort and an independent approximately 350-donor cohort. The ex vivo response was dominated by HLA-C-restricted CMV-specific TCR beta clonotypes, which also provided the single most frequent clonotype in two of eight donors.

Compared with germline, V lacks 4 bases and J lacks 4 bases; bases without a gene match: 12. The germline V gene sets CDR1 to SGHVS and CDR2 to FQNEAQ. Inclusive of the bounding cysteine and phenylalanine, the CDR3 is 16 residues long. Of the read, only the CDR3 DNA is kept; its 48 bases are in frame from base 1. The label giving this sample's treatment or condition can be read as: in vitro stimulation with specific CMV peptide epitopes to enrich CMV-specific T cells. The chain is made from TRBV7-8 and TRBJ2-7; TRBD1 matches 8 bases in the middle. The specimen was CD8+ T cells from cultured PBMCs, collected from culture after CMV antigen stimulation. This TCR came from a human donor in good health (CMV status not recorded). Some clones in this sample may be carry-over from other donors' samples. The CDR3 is CASSSLKGTGLYEQYF. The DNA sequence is TGTGCCAGCAGCTCACTGAAGGGGACAGGTTTATACGAGCAGTACTTC. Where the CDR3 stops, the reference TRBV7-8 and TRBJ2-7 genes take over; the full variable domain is GAGVSQSPRYKVAKRGQDVALRCDPISGHVSLFWYQQALGQGPEFLTYFQNEAQLDKSGLPSDRFFAERPEGSVSTLKIQRTQQEDSAVYLCASSSLKGTGLYEQYFGPGTRLTVT.